This record covers a single T cell receptor (beta chain). This entry belongs to a study of blood T cell repertoires in COVID-19. Looking at the study overall: COVID-19 samples from acute and convalescent phases originated in the United States, Italy and Spain. Sources were T cells, B-cell-depleted T cells, or PBMCs; the material itself was cDNA or gDNA.

The CDR3 runs 13 residues. V shed 3 bases and J shed 10 bases, with 15 bases lying between them. The V gene's germline CDR1 is SGHTA and CDR2 FQGNSA. Original processing methods: Estimates of nucleated cell counts were drawn from the amplification of reference gene primers. Produced via immunoSEQ multiplex PCR; TCRdb's table is partial and in-frame only. V, J and clone size are those of that table, while D and trimming were read from the DNA. This repertoire shows 120,000 or so clones, approximately 83% found once; its top ten account for approximately 6.6%. The chain couples TRBV7-2 to TRBJ1-1, with a possible D match to TRBD1 (6 bases). The TCR was taken from an older man with active or convalescent COVID-19. Sequencing used peripheral blood. Here the CDR3 DNA reads TGTGCCAGCAGCTTTGATTCACGGGGGGCAGCTTTCTTT. Translated: CASSFDSRGAAFF.